This TCR beta chain originates from a study of blood T cells in healthy people across ages. Germline assignment: CDR1 SGHTA and CDR2 FQGTGA. The length of the CDR3 is 13 residues. Trimming pared 10 bases from V and 1 base from J, leaving 13 bases between. As for this clonotype: The antigen remains undetermined.

Study conclusions and caveats: Changes seen in expanded clonotypes were possibly confounded by donor CMV status left unknown. Age advanced and TCR beta diversity per million T cells fell, roughly linearly.

Using a J-beta primer mix together with a sample-barcoded 5' primer, a second PCR was run for about 6 to 11 cycles. One entry per CDR3 protein, called by TCRdb with MiXCR from the 5' RACE reads. The table has over 750,000 distinct CDR3 sequences, 20% to 25% seen once. This sample also appeared in a second study, on T cells of mothers and their children. That source notes: Samples were obtained from a few healthy Caucasian mothers and their six children.

Sequencing was performed on blood. The source of this sequence is a boy younger than 18 in good health. V is TRBV7-3 and J is TRBJ1-1; no reliable D call. Here the CDR3 DNA reads TGTGCCACGGGTCAGGAAAGGAACACTGAAGCTTTCTTT. It translates to CATGQERNTEAFF.